The rows below give T cell receptor beta chains drawn from one sample of a study of OX40 agonist ivuxolimab in advanced cancers. This table comes from immunoSEQ multiplex PCR, and its TCRdb copy is limited to in-frame clones, with some not included. The sample lists under 100,000 clones, over 85% occurring once. The starting material was CD4+ or CD8+ T cells sorted from blood, obtained in a trial of the OX40 agonist ivuxolimab. Receptors originate from an adult with an advanced solid tumor such as melanoma, head and neck, liver or kidney cancer. Each CDR3 is given with its conserved first and last residue.

V,length,J,CDR3
TRBV29-1,14,TRBJ1-1,CSVEIRERTAEAFF
TRBV10-3,16,TRBJ2-2,CAISERRQGGTGELFF
TRBV2,13,TRBJ2-1,CASKESSYNEQFF
TRBV5-1,17,TRBJ2-3,CASSYGTSGENTDTQYF
TRBV6-5,15,TRBJ2-3,CASSYGILVTDTQYF
TRBV15,15,TRBJ1-1,CATSTSLGENTEAFF
TRBV9,16,TRBJ2-3,CASSPGASGGAGTQYF
TRBV11-2,17,TRBJ2-2,CASSLERLAGPTGELFF
TRBV11-3,15,TRBJ2-3,CASSLGNTGTDTQYF
TRBV27,15,TRBJ1-2,CASSETPTGEGGYTF
TRBV30,15,TRBJ1-1,CAWSPLGTRNTEAFF
TRBV29-1,14,TRBJ2-3,CSVASGPSQDTQYF
TRBV6-6,13,TRBJ2-7,CASSSNSLYEQYF
TRBV14,14,TRBJ2-7,CASSRTSGTYEQYF
TRBV18,15,TRBJ2-3,CASSQLPEITDTQYF
TRBV18,16,TRBJ2-2,CASSQGLAANTGELFF
TRBV6-1,11,TRBJ2-7,CASSERYEQYF
TRBV4-2,16,TRBJ2-6,CASSQDRTAGANVLTF
TRBV19,14,TRBJ1-5,CASSDRGGNQPQHF
TRBV13,18,TRBJ2-2,CASSRPQVFGRDTGELFF
TRBV2,16,TRBJ2-2,CASKGPSGLNTGELFF
TRBV27,17,TRBJ1-2,CASSFRPIQGTDYGYTF
TRBV5-6,14,TRBJ2-3,CASSLASGVDTQYF
TRBV5-8,15,TRBJ2-3,CASSLVQGRADTQYF
TRBV13,15,TRBJ2-3,CASRSGGGPTDTQYF
TRBV6-1,12,TRBJ2-2,CAIGRVPGELFF
TRBV15,16,TRBJ2-1,CATSRDWVSGSGEQFF
TRBV5-1,13,TRBJ1-3,CASSFQGGNTIYF
TRBV5-1,15,TRBJ1-2,CASSQGSMMGYGYTF
TRBV7-2,15,TRBJ2-5,CASSLETSGGQTQYF
TRBV29-1,12,TRBJ1-2,CSVSTVEFGYTF
TRBV5-4,16,TRBJ2-1,CASSSGTGPLGNEQFF
TRBV6-1,15,TRBJ2-6,CASSYAQSRANVLTF
TRBV11-2,12,TRBJ1-3,CASSLEPNTIYF
TRBV10-2,14,TRBJ1-2,CASRAQGADYGYTF
TRBV5-1,16,TRBJ2-5,CASSKGSSGLQETQYF
TRBV6-5,16,TRBJ2-2,CASSYSWTGNTGELFF
TRBV25-1,15,TRBJ1-4,CASSEFGRDPEKLFF
TRBV14,15,TRBJ2-5,CASSQLGGSQETQYF
TRBV5-8,14,TRBJ1-4,CASSRDDAIPENYF